The sequence of this T cell receptor beta chain was determined in a study of blood T cell repertoires in COVID-19. Original methodology: Scientists estimated how many nucleated cells there were by amplifying reference gene primers. TCRdb's copy holds only in-frame clones and misses some; the assay was immunoSEQ multiplex PCR. D and trimming come from the DNA, and the V and J calls and clone size come from that table. This sample carries some 60,000 clones, about 75% of them seen once, and the ten largest clones take 25% to 40%. V was clipped by 4 bases and J by 6 bases, with 8 bases between them. The CDR3 extends over 13 amino acids. From germline, CDR1 is SGHNT and CDR2 YYREEE (reference sequence).

The sample taken for sequencing was peripheral blood. The rearrangement joins TRBV5-4 to TRBJ1-6; D remains ambiguous. The sequence derives from a human donor in a cohort sampled during active COVID-19. CDR3 sequence reads: CASSPEVNSPLHF. The CDR3 bases are TGTGCCAGCAGCCCTGAGGTTAATTCACCCCTCCACTTT.